This TCR beta chain appears in the sequencing data of a study of T cell repertoires in cytomegalovirus infection. About the research overall: Carrying CMV and the relevant HLA type showed in public TCR beta signatures. Notes on the study in general: Across the ex vivo response, the dominant clonotypes were HLA-C-restricted CMV-specific TCR beta clonotypes.

This clonotype occurred many times. Its antigen is not identified. TCRdb used MiXCR to reprocess the reads, holding one entry per CDR3 protein. This table has under 350,000 distinct CDR3 sequences, 22% appearing once. With 5 bases clipped from V and 5 bases from J, the junction kept 7 bases outside the gene matches. The germline V gene encodes CDR1 SGHVS and CDR2 FQNEAQ. There are 17 residues in the CDR3. The specimen was cultured PBMCs, collected from culture after CMV antigen stimulation. This receptor was taken from a human donor in good health (CMV status not recorded). Some clones in this sample may be carry-over from other donors' samples. This rearrangement joins TRBV7-8 to TRBJ2-2; 14 bases are a match to TRBD2. The CDR3 region has the DNA TGTGCCAGCAGCCGCCTGACTAGCGGGAGGGGTACCGGGGAGCTGTTTTTT. Protein sequence: CASSRLTSGRGTGELFF.